This T cell receptor (beta chain) was found in a study of shared clonotypes between healthy human individuals. Whole-study context: The plates for each donor numbered three CD4 naive, three CD4 memory, two CD8 naive and one CD8 memory.

A word on this clone: Its target is not known.

Overall study findings and caveats: Researchers found naive subsets generally carried larger estimated richness than memory subsets. Among non-shared clonotypes, generation probabilities were lower than among those shared by all four donors.

An even split of each subset's genomic DNA across several immunoSEQ plates was performed. Assay used: immunoSEQ multiplex PCR; TCRdb lists only in-frame clones, some missing. The sample has approximately 1,000,000 clones; 60% to 85% are singletons. The CDR3 extends over 11 amino acids. The V and J ends lost 3 bases and 6 bases respectively, with 3 bases between them. Per the germline V gene, CDR1 is ENHRY and CDR2 is SYGVKD. This TCR came from a young man in good health. Some clones in this sample may be carry-over from other donors' samples. The chain couples TRBV10-3 to TRBJ2-1; the D is unclear. Input material: memory CD4+ T cells from PBMCs. As for subset: CD45RA-negative fraction. The CDR3 DNA reads TGTGCCATCAGTGACAGCAATGAGCAGTTCTTC. It is translated as CAISDSNEQFF.